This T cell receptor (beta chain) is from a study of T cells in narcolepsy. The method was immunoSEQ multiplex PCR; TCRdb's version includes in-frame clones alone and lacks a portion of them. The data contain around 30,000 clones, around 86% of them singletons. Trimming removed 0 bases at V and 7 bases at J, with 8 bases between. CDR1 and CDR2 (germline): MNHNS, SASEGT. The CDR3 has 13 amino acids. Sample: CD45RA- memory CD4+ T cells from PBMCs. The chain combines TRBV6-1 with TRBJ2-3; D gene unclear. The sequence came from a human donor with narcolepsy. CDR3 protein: CASSEAGRHTQYF. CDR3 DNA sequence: TGTGCCAGCAGTGAAGCGGGTAGACATACGCAGTATTTT.